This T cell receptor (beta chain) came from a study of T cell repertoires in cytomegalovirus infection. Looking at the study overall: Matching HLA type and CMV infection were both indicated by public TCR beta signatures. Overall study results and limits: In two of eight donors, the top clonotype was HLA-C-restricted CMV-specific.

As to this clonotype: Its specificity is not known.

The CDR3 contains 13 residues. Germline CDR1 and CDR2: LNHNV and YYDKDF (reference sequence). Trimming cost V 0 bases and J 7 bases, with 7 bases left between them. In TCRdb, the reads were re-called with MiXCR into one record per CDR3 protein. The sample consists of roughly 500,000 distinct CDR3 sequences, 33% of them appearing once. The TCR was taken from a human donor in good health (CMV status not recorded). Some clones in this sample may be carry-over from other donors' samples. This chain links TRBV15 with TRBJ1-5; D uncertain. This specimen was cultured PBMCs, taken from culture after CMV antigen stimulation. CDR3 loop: CATSRDSGQPQHF. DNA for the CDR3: TGTGCCACCAGCAGAGATTCTGGGCAGCCCCAGCATTTT.